This TCR beta chain was found in a study of shared clonotypes between healthy human individuals. This CDR3 has 15 residues. The J segment lost 8 bases and the V segment lost 1 base, leaving 5 bases of the junction unmatched. In germline, CDR1 is SGHDN, CDR2 FVKESK. Only CD45RO-negative cells positively selected for CCR7 counted as naive CD8 cells, so terminally differentiated effector memory CD45RA+ cells were excluded. All of the donors resided in Nashville, Tennessee, and each was a Caucasian adult. On sorted subsets, replicate PCRs used 200 to 250 ng DNA, or 30,000 or so T cell genomes. TCRdb's copy holds only in-frame clones and misses some; the assay was immunoSEQ multiplex PCR. The sample lists almost 700,000 clones; about 90% were seen once. Study-level findings and limits: Generation of non-shared clonotypes was less probable than generation of clonotypes shared by all four donors.

Of note for this clone: Its target is not known.

The receptor was isolated from a man aged 30 to 45 in good health. This sequence joins TRBV14 and TRBJ2-1; 10 nucleotides match TRBD2. The source material was naive CD8+ T cells sorted from blood. The CDR3 bases are TGTGCCAGCAGCCAAGCTCTAGCGGGAGACGATGAGCAGTTCTTC. Translation gives CASSQALAGDDEQFF. Full variable domain (remainder filled in from reference TRBV14 and TRBJ2-1): EAGVTQFPSHSVIEKGQTVTLRCDPISGHDNLYWYRRVMGKEIKFLLHFVKESKQDESGMPNNRFLAERTGGTYSTLKVQPAELEDSGVYFCASSQALAGDDEQFFGPGTRLTVL.